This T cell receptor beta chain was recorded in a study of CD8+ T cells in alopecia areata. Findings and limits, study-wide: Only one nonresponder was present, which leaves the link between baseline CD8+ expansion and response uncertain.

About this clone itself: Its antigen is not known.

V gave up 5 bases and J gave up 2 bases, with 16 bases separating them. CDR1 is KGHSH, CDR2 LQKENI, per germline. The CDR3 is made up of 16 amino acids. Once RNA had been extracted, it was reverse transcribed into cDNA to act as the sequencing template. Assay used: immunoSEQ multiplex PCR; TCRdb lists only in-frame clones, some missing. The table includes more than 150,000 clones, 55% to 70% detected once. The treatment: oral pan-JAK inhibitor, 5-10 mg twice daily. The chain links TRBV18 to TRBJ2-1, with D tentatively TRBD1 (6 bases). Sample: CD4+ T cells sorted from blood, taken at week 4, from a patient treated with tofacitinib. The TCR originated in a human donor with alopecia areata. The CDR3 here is CASSSRAGDTYNEQFF. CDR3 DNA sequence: TGTGCCAGCTCATCCCGGGCAGGGGATACCTACAATGAGCAGTTCTTC.